The text below deals with one TCR beta chain. This CDR3 spans 15 amino acids. V was trimmed by 2 bases and J by 0 bases, leaving 10 bases between them. Per the germline V gene, CDR1 is SGHTA and CDR2 is FQGTGA. These data come from a study of blood T cell repertoires in COVID-19. Overall study context: Specimens from acute and convalescent COVID-19 originated in the United States, Italy and Spain. Sample material is recorded as cDNA or gDNA derived from T cells, B-cell-depleted T cells, or PBMCs.

As originally analysed: It was from reference gene primer amplification that nucleated cell counts were estimated. TCRdb's table, derived via immunoSEQ multiplex PCR, lists solely in-frame clones and lacks some. D and trimming were read from the DNA, whereas the V and J calls and clone size are those reported in that table. Of some 120,000 clones listed, 70% to 90% are singletons. The source is a man aged 25-45 years with acute or convalescent COVID-19. The chain joins TRBV7-3 to TRBJ1-2; the D is unclear. The sample comprised peripheral blood. CDR3 in amino acids: CASSLSGDANYGYTF. The CDR3 DNA is TGTGCCAGCAGCTTATCGGGAGACGCTAACTATGGCTACACCTTC.